This T cell receptor (beta chain) is drawn from a study of CD8 T cells in ankylosing spondylitis. Study-wide results and caveats: Blood of patients with ankylosing spondylitis appeared to be characterized by a TCR beta motif of roughly eight highly homologous variants. Several of the motif variants were reported before in synovial fluid and blood from reactive arthritis.

This clonotype has ten or more counts. Its antigen is undetermined. TCRdb redid the calling of the 5' RACE reads with MiXCR, one entry per CDR3 protein. The table shows 210,000 or so distinct CDR3 sequences, with about 26% occurring only once. This CDR3 has 15 residues. Germline V gene data show CDR1 as LNHDA and CDR2 as SQIVND (reference sequence). V lost 7 bases and J lost 1; bases outside the gene matches: 9. The genes are TRBV19 and TRBJ2-5, with 7 bases fitting TRBD2. The sample comprised blood, either unsorted or a sorted T cell fraction (not recorded which). The sequence derives from a male donor with ankylosing spondylitis or in good health (not recorded which). The CDR3 coding sequence is TGTGCCAGTACCACCAGCGGGATCGGCCAAGAGACCCAGTACTTC. As protein: CASTTSGIGQETQYF.